This T cell receptor beta chain is drawn from a study of blood T cells in healthy people across ages. Whole-study results and caveats: The study could not conclusively compare naive and antigen-experienced cells, given its unsorted PBMCs.

Primed by a sample-barcoded 5' primer and a J-beta primer mix, a second PCR proceeded for about 7 to 11 cycles. Every sample gave at least 2.5 million paired-end reads containing CDR3. TCRdb itself ran the 5' RACE reads through MiXCR, one entry per CDR3 protein. The table records about 1,800,000 distinct CDR3 sequences, 25% to 30% of them present only once. A note on this clonotype: Its specificity is not known.

J gave up 9 bases and V 3 bases, and 11 bases lay outside the gene matches. This CDR3 has 14 residues. Per the germline V gene, CDR1 is DFQATT and CDR2 is SNEGSKA (reference sequence). The sample, about 9.7 milliliters of peripheral blood, was drawn from each donor. Sequenced sample: blood. V is TRBV20-1 and J is TRBJ1-5; 7 bases align to TRBD1. The sequence derives from a woman aged 25 to 39 in good health. The CDR3 sequence: CSASSGQADRPQHF. The CDR3 DNA follows: TGCAGTGCTAGCTCAGGACAGGCGGATCGGCCCCAGCATTTT.